This T cell receptor (beta chain) was profiled in a study of blood T cell repertoires in COVID-19. On the study more broadly: Samples of COVID-19 (acute and convalescent) were obtained from the United States, Italy and Spain. T cells, B-cell-depleted T cells, or PBMCs supplied cDNA or gDNA.

Original data processing: From reference gene primer amplification, estimates of nucleated cell counts were derived. Profiled with immunoSEQ multiplex PCR; TCRdb holds only in-frame clones, not every one. The V and J calls and clone size come from that table; D and trimming were worked out from the DNA. Among around 180,000 clones, about 88% were seen once, and the ten largest hold about a quarter. V was clipped by 4 bases and J by 8 bases; unmatched bases: 24. The CDR3 extends over 20 amino acids. The clonotype comes from a man in his fifties or sixties with acute or convalescent COVID-19. This chain connects TRBV23-1 to TRBJ2-2; 8 nucleotides line up with TRBD2. TRBV23-1 is an ORF for which the function is uncertain. The sequencing sample was made of peripheral blood. Here the CDR3 reads CASSRSGGRETDNRIGELFF. The CDR3, as DNA: TGCGCCAGCAGTCGGAGCGGGGGCAGGGAAACGGATAATCGAATTGGGGAGCTGTTTTTT.